This passage covers 25 T cell receptor beta chains from one sample sequenced in a study of molecular identifiers for immune sequencing clone quantification. TCRdb re-analysed the PCR reads in MiXCR, keeping a single row per CDR3 protein. The sample has more than 550,000 distinct CDR3 sequences; roughly 23% are singletons. Sequenced material: naive CD8+ T cells from blood, with Jurkat cell RNA spiked in. As for subset: FACS-sorted CD8+CD4-CCR7+CD45RA+ naive T cells. These receptors originate from a human donor in good health. Some libraries in this study had Jurkat cell RNA spiked in.

This clonotype was picked up many times. This sequence joins TRBV4-1 and TRBJ2-7; the D is unclear. This CDR3 contains 14 residues. Germline CDR1 reads MGHRA; CDR2 reads YSYEKL. Trimming cost V 4 bases and J 1 base, with 11 bases left between them. The CDR3 nucleotides read TGCGCCAGCAGCCGTCTGACGGCGTCCTACGAGCAGTACTTC. Translated: CASSRLTASYEQYF.

This clonotype was found many times. The chain joins TRBV7-2 to TRBJ2-7; TRBD2 aligns across 9 bases. CDR1 and CDR2 from the germline V gene are SGHTA and FQGNSA. V dropped 2 bases and J dropped 6; count of bases not matched to a gene: 2. The CDR3 is 13 amino acids. CDR3 in DNA: TGTGCCAGCAGCTTACTAGCGGGATCCGAGCAGTACTTC. Protein sequence: CASSLLAGSEQYF.

This clonotype was seen many times. The rearrangement uses TRBV20-1 and TRBJ1-2, with unresolved D. V was clipped by 5 bases and J by 0 bases, with 16 bases between them. Germline V gene sequence: CDR1 DFQATT, CDR2 SNEGSKA (reference sequence). The CDR3 spans 15 residues. Here the CDR3 reads CSAPHPTQANYGYTF. In DNA, the CDR3 is TGCAGTGCTCCCCACCCAACCCAAGCTAACTATGGCTACACCTTC.

This clonotype has ten or more counts. The CDR3 loop reads CASSSREATNEKLFF. The CDR3 DNA follows: TGTGCCAGCAGCTCCCGGGAAGCAACTAATGAAAAACTGTTTTTT. The chain uses TRBV5-4 and TRBJ1-4; no reliable D call. The V gene's germline CDR1 is SGHNT and CDR2 YYREEE (reference sequence). There are 15 residues in the CDR3. Trimming took 3 bases from V and 0 from J, leaving 9 bases between them.

The rearrangement joins TRBV7-9 to TRBJ2-7, with 12 bases matching TRBD1. CDR1 SEHNR and CDR2 FQNEAQ come from the germline V gene (reference sequence). This CDR3 has 16 residues. J lost 6 bases, V lost 5 bases, and 11 bases had no gene match. CDR3: CASSTVPGQGAPEQYF. The CDR3 DNA sequence: TGTGCCAGCAGCACCGTACCGGGACAGGGGGCGCCCGAGCAGTACTTC.

About this clonotype: A much bigger clone sits one base away, suggesting this may be a read error. This rearrangement joins TRBV20-1 to TRBJ2-7, with 8 positions matching TRBD1. CDR1 DFQATT and CDR2 SNEGSKA come from the germline V gene (reference sequence). The CDR3 covers 13 residues. Trimming took 3 bases from V and 6 from J; bases not matched to a gene: 7. Here the CDR3 DNA reads TGCAGTGCTAGGGGACAGGACAGCTCCGAGCAGTACTTC. This codes for CSARGQDSSEQYF.

Regarding this clonotype: A much larger clone lies one base from this, so it may be a read error. The chain has TRBV5-1 and TRBJ1-5, with unresolved D. This CDR3 has 13 residues. Germline CDR1 reads SGHRS; CDR2 reads YFSETQ. With 6 bases removed from V and 5 bases from J, the gap between germline ends came to 12 bases. Here the CDR3 reads CASNLDAYQPQHF. CDR3 in DNA: TGCGCCAGCAACTTAGATGCCTATCAGCCCCAGCATTTT.

V usage is TRBV28 and J usage is TRBJ2-2; 12 bases are shared with TRBD1. J lost 10 bases, V lost 0 bases, and 3 bases had no gene match. Germline V lookup: CDR1 MDHEN, CDR2 SYDVKM. The CDR3 sequence is 15 residues long. The CDR3 DNA follows: TGTGCCAGCAGTTTATGGGGGACAGGGGGCGCGGAGCTGTTTTTT. Translating it yields CASSLWGTGGAELFF.

The chain employs TRBV18 and TRBJ2-3; maybe TRBD2 (7 bases). V lost 2 bases and J 0 bases, leaving 12 bases between the germline ends. Germline CDR1 reads KGHSH; CDR2 reads LQKENI. This CDR3 has 16 amino acids. CDR3 residues: CASSPWGGGSTDTQYF. CDR3 coding DNA: TGTGCCAGCTCACCATGGGGGGGCGGAAGCACAGATACGCAGTATTTT.

This clonotype occurred many times. The chain joins TRBV2 to TRBJ1-1; the D gene is possibly TRBD1 (6 bases). The germline gives CDR1 SNHLY, CDR2 FYNNEI. The CDR3 is 15 residues long. Trimming removed 0 bases from V and 7 bases from J, with 15 bases in between. The CDR3 reads CASSEAIGGRGEAFF. The CDR3 coding sequence is TGTGCCAGCAGTGAAGCAATAGGGGGGAGGGGTGAAGCTTTCTTT.

The chain carries TRBV4-1 and TRBJ2-1, with 7 nucleotides matching TRBD2. This CDR3 contains 14 residues. J lost 10 bases, V lost 0 bases, and 6 bases had no gene match. Germline V gene data show CDR1 as MGHRA and CDR2 as YSYEKL. The CDR3: CASSQEGGAWEQFF. In DNA form, the CDR3 reads TGCGCCAGCAGCCAAGAGGGAGGGGCCTGGGAGCAGTTCTTC.

The V gene is TRBV5-6, the J gene TRBJ1-2; D might be TRBD1 (5 bases). V lost 3 bases and J lost 3, with 12 bases in between. CDR1 SGHDT and CDR2 YYEEEE come from the germline V gene. This CDR3 has 14 amino acids. In DNA, the CDR3 is TGTGCCAGCAGCTCCGGACAAGCGCACTATGGCTACACCTTC. This gives the protein CASSSGQAHYGYTF.

This clonotype was detected many times. The CDR3 sequence: CASSPRTGDVADTQYF. Here the CDR3 DNA reads TGCGCCAGCAGCCCAAGGACAGGCGATGTTGCAGATACGCAGTATTTT. The chain has TRBV5-1 and TRBJ2-3; TRBD1 matches 7 bases. Germline-derived CDR1 and CDR2 are SGHRS and YFSETQ. CDR3 length: 16 residues. V shed 4 bases, J shed 4 bases, and the junction held 12 bases outside the gene matches.

Remarks on this clonotype: A junction boundary mismatches the germline segment, possibly from a read error. V usage is TRBV27 and J usage is TRBJ2-7; 8 positions agree with TRBD1. Germline V gives CDR1 MNHEY, CDR2 SMNVEV (reference sequence). The CDR3 extends over 13 amino acids. CDR3 protein: CAGSTGQAYEQYF. CDR3 DNA: TGTGCCGGCAGTACGGGACAGGCGTACGAGCAGTACTTC.

This clonotype has ten or more counts. The rearrangement uses TRBV12-3 or TRBV12-4 and TRBJ2-3; possible D gene TRBD2, 5 bases. V lost 5 bases and J 5 bases, leaving 20 bases between the germline ends. The length of the CDR3 is 16 residues. The CDR3 sequence: CASSTQIAPGVDTQYF. CDR3 nucleotides: TGTGCCAGCAGTACCCAAATAGCCCCCGGGGTAGATACGCAGTATTTT.

This clonotype was seen ten or more times. The chain employs TRBV12-3 or TRBV12-4 and TRBJ2-3, with 11 bases aligning to TRBD2. With V trimmed by 6 bases and J by 5 bases, 4 bases remained unmatched. The CDR3 runs to 14 residues. The CDR3 loop reads CASSLLAGGDTQYF. The CDR3 nucleotides read TGTGCCAGCAGCTTGCTAGCGGGAGGAGATACGCAGTATTTT.

The genes are TRBV3-1 and TRBJ2-3, with 12 bases identical to TRBD2. Germline V CDR1 and CDR2: LGHDT, YNNKEL (reference sequence). Unmatched junction bases numbered 6, after V lost 3 bases and J lost 5 bases. The CDR3 length is 16 residues. This CDR3 reads CASSHLLAGGQDTQYF. The DNA of the CDR3 is TGTGCCAGCAGCCATCTACTAGCGGGGGGCCAAGATACGCAGTATTTT.

Many counts were recorded for this clonotype. J is TRBJ2-1 and V is TRBV5-1; D gene unclear. The CDR3 contains 15 residues. CDR1 is SGHRS and CDR2 is YFSETQ in the germline V gene. With 4 bases removed from V and 3 bases from J, the gap between germline ends came to 14 bases. The DNA of the CDR3 is TGCGCCAGCAGCCCCTCGGTGACTCACTACAATGAGCAGTTCTTC. It codes for CASSPSVTHYNEQFF.

Ten or more counts support this clonotype. The rearrangement links TRBV5-4 to TRBJ2-7; D call uncertain. CDR1 and CDR2 (germline): SGHNT, YYREEE (reference sequence). The CDR3 length is 11 residues. The V end lost 0 bases, the J end lost 7 bases, and 5 bases lay between the germline ends. CDR3 region: CASSLAMEQYF. The CDR3 DNA is TGTGCCAGCAGCTTGGCGATGGAGCAGTACTTC. Complete variable domain (other parts from reference TRBV5-4 and TRBJ2-7): ETGVTQSPTHLIKTRGQQVTLRCSSQSGHNTVSWYQQALGQGPQFIFQYYREEENGRGNFPPRFSGLQFPNYSSELNVNALELDDSALYLCASSLAMEQYFGPGTRLTVT.

This clonotype was seen a few times. V and J are TRBV28 and TRBJ1-3; 7 bases are a match to TRBD1. The V gene's germline CDR1 is MDHEN and CDR2 SYDVKM. The CDR3 totals 14 residues. Trimming took 10 bases from V and 3 from J; bases not matched to a gene: 9. The CDR3 is CATNFRDSGNTIYF. CDR3 bases: TGTGCCACCAACTTCCGGGACAGTGGAAACACCATATATTTT. Full variable domain (outside the CDR3, taken from reference TRBV28 and TRBJ1-3): DVKVTQSSRYLVKRTGEKVFLECVQDMDHENMFWYRQDPGLGLRLIYFSYDVKMKEKGDIPEGYSVSREKKERFSLILESASTNQTSMYLCATNFRDSGNTIYFGEGSWLTVV.

The chain joins TRBV5-1 to TRBJ2-2; D is unclear. V was trimmed by 1 base and J by 6 bases, leaving 16 bases between them. Germline assignment: CDR1 SGHRS and CDR2 YFSETQ. The length of the CDR3 is 16 residues. CDR3: CASSLQRPADPGELFF. The CDR3 nucleotides are TGCGCCAGCAGCTTGCAACGGCCTGCTGATCCCGGGGAGCTGTTTTTT. The full variable domain, completed using reference TRBV5-1 and TRBJ2-2, is KAGVTQTPRYLIKTRGQQVTLSCSPISGHRSVSWYQQTPGQGLQFLFEYFSETQRNKGNFPGRFSGRQFSNSRSEMNVSTLELGDSALYLCASSLQRPADPGELFFGEGSRLTVL.

In regard to this clonotype: It may be a read error: a sequence one base away is much more abundant. The chain combines TRBV20-1 with TRBJ2-3; D unresolved. The V gene lost 6 bases and the J gene lost 5 bases, with 18 bases spanning the gap. The CDR3 is 14 amino acids. Germline lookup yields CDR1 DFQATT and CDR2 SNEGSKA (reference sequence). CDR3 amino acids: CSALMRYFIDTQYF. CDR3 DNA sequence: TGCAGTGCACTCATGCGATACTTTATAGATACGCAGTATTTT.

This clonotype appeared many times. This chain joins TRBV7-8 and TRBJ2-2, with D perhaps TRBD2 (5 bases). This CDR3 comprises 14 residues. V lost 1 base and J 4 bases, leaving 7 bases between the germline ends. The germline gives CDR1 SGHVS, CDR2 FQNEAQ. In DNA, the CDR3 is TGTGCCAGCAGCTTAGTGGGGAGCACCGGGGAGCTGTTTTTT. Translated, it gives CASSLVGSTGELFF.

The chain joins TRBV7-2 to TRBJ1-2; D perhaps matches TRBD1 (6 bases). Germline V CDR1 and CDR2: SGHTA, FQGNSA. The CDR3 has 13 amino acids. The V end was cut by 5 bases, the J end by 6 bases, with 13 bases between. The DNA of the CDR3 is TGTGCCAGCAGCACCAGGGGAAGGGATGGCTACACCTTC. Its protein is CASSTRGRDGYTF.

This clonotype has a handful of counts. The chain recombines TRBV12-3 or TRBV12-4 with TRBJ2-7; a possible D gene is TRBD1 (6 bases). The CDR3 covers 12 residues. Trimming cost V 8 bases and J 4 bases, with 12 bases left between them. The CDR3 is CASVGASYEQYF. The CDR3, as DNA: TGTGCCAGCGTGGGGGCGTCTTACGAGCAGTACTTC.